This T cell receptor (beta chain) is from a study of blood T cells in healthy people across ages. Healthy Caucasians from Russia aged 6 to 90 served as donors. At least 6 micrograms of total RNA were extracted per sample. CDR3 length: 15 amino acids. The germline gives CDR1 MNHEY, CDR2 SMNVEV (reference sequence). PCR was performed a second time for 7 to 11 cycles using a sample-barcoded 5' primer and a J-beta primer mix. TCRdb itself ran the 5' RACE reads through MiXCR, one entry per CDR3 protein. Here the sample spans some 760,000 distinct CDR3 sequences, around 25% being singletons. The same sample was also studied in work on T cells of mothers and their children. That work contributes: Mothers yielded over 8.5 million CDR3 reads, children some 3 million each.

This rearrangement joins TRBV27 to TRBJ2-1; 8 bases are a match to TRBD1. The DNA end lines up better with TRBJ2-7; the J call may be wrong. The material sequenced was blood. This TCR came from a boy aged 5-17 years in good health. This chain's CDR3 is CASSPGAGGFYEQYF. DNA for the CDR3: TGTGCCAGCAGCCCCGGGGCAGGGGGCTTTTACGAGCAGTACTTC.